The 22 T cell receptor beta chains in this list originate from one sample, sequenced in a study of control samples from healthy donors and cancer patients. Sequenced by immunoSEQ multiplex PCR; TCRdb stores in-frame clones only, minus some. The table lists 40,000 to 45,000 clones, over 65% of them singletons. Input material: formalin-fixed, paraffin-embedded tissue. The origin of the receptors is a male donor with melanoma.

In its sample, this clone ranks as medium-sized (0.01 to 0.1%). The J gene is TRBJ2-5, the V gene TRBV11-2; 8 positions match TRBD1. V gave up 5 bases and J gave up 2 bases; unmatched junction bases: 7. Per the germline V gene, CDR1 is SGHAT and CDR2 is FQNNGV. CDR3 size: 15 residues. The CDR3 reads CASSGVQGVQETQYF. The CDR3 DNA follows: TGTGCCAGCAGCGGGGTACAGGGGGTGCAAGAGACCCAGTACTTC.

The rearrangement links TRBV11-1 to TRBJ2-1; D not resolved. Looked up from germline, CDR1 is SGHAT and CDR2 is FQDESV (reference sequence). The CDR3 is 11 residues long. Deletions cut 1 base from V and 9 bases from J, with 4 bases between. CDR3 DNA: TGTGCCAGCAGCTTAGACTCTGAGCAGTTCTTC. Its protein is CASSLDSEQFF.

The chain joins TRBV6-5 to TRBJ2-7, with D possibly TRBD1 on 6 matching bases. Germline V lookup: CDR1 MNHEY, CDR2 SVGAGI. The V and J ends lost 10 bases and 0 bases respectively, with 16 bases between them. The CDR3 has 14 amino acids. CDR3 loop: CAIQGWPSSYEQYF. For the CDR3, the DNA is TGTGCCATTCAGGGGTGGCCGAGCTCCTACGAGCAGTACTTC.

As concerns this clone: Germline and junction disagree at one end, which may indicate a read error. This sequence joins TRBV2 and TRBJ1-4, with D perhaps matching TRBD1 (5 bases). From germline, CDR1 is SNHLY and CDR2 FYNNEI. The CDR3 runs to 14 residues. The CDR3 loop is CTSRDLTSNEKLFF. The CDR3 DNA sequence: TGTACCAGCAGGGATCTGACGTCTAATGAAAAACTGTTTTTT.

This chain joins TRBV2 and TRBJ1-1; 8 bases agree with TRBD1. The germline V gene encodes CDR1 SNHLY and CDR2 FYNNEI. The junction had 9 bases not matched to a gene; V was cut back by 8 bases and J by 4 bases. The CDR3 runs 14 residues. CDR3 bases: TGTGCCAGCCTACTTGACAGGGGACGCACTGAAGCTTTCTTT. The encoded protein is CASLLDRGRTEAFF.

In the case of this clone: The germline gene is not matched at one end of the junction; a read error may be the cause. The same CDR3 arises from other DNA sequences in this sample as well. The chain is built from TRBV19 and TRBJ2-7; no clear D gene. The CDR3 sequence is 13 residues long. The germline V gene encodes CDR1 LNHDA and CDR2 SQIVND (reference sequence). The CDR3 coding sequence is TGTGCTAGTAGTATCGGCGCAGCAGGCGAGCAGTACTTC. This encodes CASSIGAAGEQYF.

The chain carries TRBV10-3 and TRBJ2-7; D gene unclear. From germline, CDR1 is ENHRY and CDR2 SYGVKD. There are 12 residues in the CDR3. V shed 2 bases and J shed 2 bases, with 4 bases lying between them. The CDR3 DNA follows: TGTGCCATCAGTGAGGAACCCTACGAGCAGTACTTC. Its protein product is CAISEEPYEQYF.

The chain is built from TRBV11-1 and TRBJ2-7; maybe TRBD1 (6 bases). V dropped 2 bases and J dropped 5 bases, with 16 bases sitting between them. The germline V gene encodes CDR1 SGHAT and CDR2 FQDESV (reference sequence). The length of the CDR3 is 15 residues. The CDR3 nucleotides read TGTGCCAGCAGCTTATTCCCAACAGGGATGGACGAGCAGTACTTC. It translates to CASSLFPTGMDEQYF.

V is TRBV7-2 and J is TRBJ2-5, with TRBD2 as a possible D gene (5 bases). The CDR3 length is 14 residues. Between the trimmed V and J ends, which lost 5 bases and 4 bases, there was a span of 14 bases. CDR1 and CDR2 (germline): SGHTA, FQGNSA. CDR3 loop: CASSPHNTRETQYF. Written as DNA, the CDR3 is TGTGCCAGCAGCCCCCACAATACTAGAGAGACCCAGTACTTC. Based on the CDR3 plus reference TRBV7-2 and TRBJ2-5, the full variable domain is GAGVSQSPSNKVTEKGKDVELRCDPISGHTALYWYRQSLGQGLEFLIYFQGNSAPDKSGLPSDRFSAERTGGSVSTLTIQRTQQEDSAVYLCASSPHNTRETQYFGPGTRLLVL.

The chain links TRBV3-1 (or the pseudogene TRBV3-2) to TRBJ1-6; TRBD1 is a possible D gene (5 bases). CDR1 and CDR2 (germline): LGHDT, YNNKEL (reference sequence). CDR3 length: 16 residues. With 3 bases removed from V and 2 bases from J, the gap between germline ends came to 11 bases. CDR3 DNA: TGTGCCAGCAGCCAGCCCTTAGGGGCCTATAATTCACCCCTCCACTTT. It codes for CASSQPLGAYNSPLHF.

The DNA for the CDR3 is TGCGCCAGCAGCCCGGACAGGGGATCCTACGAGCAGTACTTC. Amino acids: CASSPDRGSYEQYF. The chain joins TRBV5-1 to TRBJ2-7; TRBD1 agrees at 9 bases. V lost 4 bases and J lost 1; bases outside the gene matches: 3. CDR1 and CDR2 (germline): SGHRS, YFSETQ. This CDR3 is 14 amino acids long.

V and J are TRBV20-1 and TRBJ2-1; 8 bases align to TRBD1. The CDR3 contains 16 residues. Germline V gives CDR1 DFQATT, CDR2 SNEGSKA (reference sequence). Trimming at V came to 3 bases and at J to 2 bases, leaving 9 bases not matched to a gene. CDR3 DNA: TGCAGTGCTAGTAGCCGGTGGGGACAGGCCTACAATGAGCAGTTCTTC. Translating it yields CSASSRWGQAYNEQFF.

The chain joins TRBV11-2 to TRBJ2-7; either TRBD1 or TRBD2 may fit D (5 bases each). The length of the CDR3 is 15 residues. The V gene lost 5 bases and the J gene lost 3 bases, with 17 bases spanning the gap. In germline, CDR1 is SGHAT, CDR2 FQNNGV. The CDR3 region has the DNA TGTGCCAGCAGCCGCGGTGGGGGAACCGGCTACGAGCAGTACTTC. Amino acids: CASSRGGGTGYEQYF.

The chain has TRBV5-1 and TRBJ2-5; D not resolved. Per the germline V gene, CDR1 is SGHRS and CDR2 is YFSETQ. The V and J ends lost 0 bases and 4 bases respectively, with 7 bases between them. The CDR3 length is 13 residues. The CDR3 spells CASSLGGGETQYF. DNA for the CDR3: TGCGCCAGCAGCTTGGGAGGTGGAGAGACCCAGTACTTC.

This clone showed up just a few times. V and J are TRBV5-1 and TRBJ2-7, with 14 bases fitting TRBD2. V gave up 6 bases and J gave up 0 bases; unmatched junction bases: 8. Germline lookup yields CDR1 SGHRS and CDR2 YFSETQ. The CDR3 consists of 17 residues. CDR3 protein: CASTGRTSGRPSYEQYF. The CDR3 nucleotides read TGCGCCAGCACGGGGAGGACTAGCGGGAGGCCCTCCTACGAGCAGTACTTC.

The V call is TRBV11-3, the J call TRBJ2-1, with unresolved D. Trimming removed 0 bases from V and 4 bases from J, with 7 bases in between. CDR3 length: 14 amino acids. The germline V gene encodes CDR1 SGHNT and CDR2 YENEEA. The CDR3 region has the DNA TGTGCCAGCAGCTTAGAAGGAACATACAATGAGCAGTTCTTC. Encoded protein: CASSLEGTYNEQFF.

A word on this clone: A read error may explain this, as a much larger clone is one base away. The genes are TRBV2 and TRBJ2-3; the D gene is possibly TRBD2 (6 bases). CDR3 length equals 14 residues. The V gene's germline CDR1 is SNHLY and CDR2 FYNNEI. The CDR3 coding sequence is TGTACCAGCAATACGGGAGCCGCGTCCGATACGCAGTATTTT. Translated, it gives CTSNTGAASDTQYF.

The chain combines TRBV18 with TRBJ1-2; 9 bases fit TRBD1. V trimming: 6 bases; J trimming: 6 bases; junction bases outside the gene matches: 5. In germline, CDR1 is KGHSH, CDR2 LQKENI. This CDR3 is 13 amino acids long. Here the CDR3 DNA reads TGTGCCAGCTCCTTGGGACAGGGAGATGGCTACACCTTC. Protein product: CASSLGQGDGYTF.

This clone was counted a few times. The chain has TRBV2 and TRBJ1-3, with D possibly matching TRBD1 (5 bases). The ends were cut back, 10 bases at V and 0 bases at J, with 16 bases in the middle. In germline, CDR1 is SNHLY, CDR2 FYNNEI. The CDR3 is 15 amino acids. The CDR3 here is CATETDLHSGNTIYF. CDR3 coding DNA: TGTGCCACCGAGACAGACCTACACTCTGGAAACACCATATATTTT.

J is TRBJ2-3 and V is TRBV28; 10 positions match TRBD2. The V gene's germline CDR1 is MDHEN and CDR2 SYDVKM. The CDR3 consists of 17 residues. The ends lost 10 bases at V and 2 bases at J; junction bases unmatched: 15. The DNA of the CDR3 is TGTGCCACCTCCTTTCCCTTAGCGGGAGGCAACACAGATACGCAGTATTTT. Protein: CATSFPLAGGNTDTQYF.

This clone was observed a few times. The genes are TRBV5-1 and TRBJ2-1; the D call may be TRBD1 or TRBD2 (5 bases each). The germline CDR1 and CDR2 sequences are SGHRS and YFSETQ. Trimming took 0 bases from V and 7 from J, leaving 8 bases between them. This CDR3 comprises 13 residues. The CDR3 DNA sequence: TGCGCCAGCAGCTTGGGGGACCGGAATGAGCAGTTCTTC. Its translation: CASSLGDRNEQFF.

The chain is built from TRBV28 and TRBJ1-2; no definite D call. V was pared by 6 bases and J by 9 bases, with 14 bases between. Looked up from germline, CDR1 is MDHEN and CDR2 is SYDVKM. The CDR3 has 12 residues. The CDR3 loop is CASRRPRGSYTF. In DNA form, the CDR3 reads TGTGCCAGCAGGAGGCCGCGTGGGAGCTACACCTTC.